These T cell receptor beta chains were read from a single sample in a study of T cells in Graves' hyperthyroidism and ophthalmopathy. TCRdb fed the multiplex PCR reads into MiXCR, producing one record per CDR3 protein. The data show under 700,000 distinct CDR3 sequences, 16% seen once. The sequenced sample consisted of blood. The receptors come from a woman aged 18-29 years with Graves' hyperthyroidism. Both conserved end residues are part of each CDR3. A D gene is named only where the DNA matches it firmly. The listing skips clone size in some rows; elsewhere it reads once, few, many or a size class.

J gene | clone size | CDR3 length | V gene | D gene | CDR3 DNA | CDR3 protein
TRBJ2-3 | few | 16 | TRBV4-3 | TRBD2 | TGCGCCAGCAGCCAAGGACTAGCGGGGGGAGGCGATACGCAGTATTTT | CASSQGLAGGGDTQYF
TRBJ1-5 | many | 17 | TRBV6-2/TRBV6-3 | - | TGTGCCAGCAGTTACTCCCTCTGGGACGGGAAGAATCAGCCCCAGCATTTT | CASSYSLWDGKNQPQHF
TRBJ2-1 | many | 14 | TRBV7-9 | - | TGTGCCAGCAGCCTAGTTAAGTCCTACAATGAGCAGTTCTTC | CASSLVKSYNEQFF
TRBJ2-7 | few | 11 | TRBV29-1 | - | TGCAGCGCCCAGGGTATCTACGAGCAGTACTTC | CSAQGIYEQYF
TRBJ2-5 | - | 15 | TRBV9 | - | TGTGCCAGCAGCGTAGGGGGGGACAGTCCGCAGACCCAGTACTTC | CASSVGGDSPQTQYF
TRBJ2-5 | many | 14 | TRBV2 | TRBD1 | TGTGCCAGCAGTGACTCAGGGGGCGCGGAGACCCAGTACTTC | CASSDSGGAETQYF
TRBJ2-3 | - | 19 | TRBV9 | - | TGTGCCAGCAGCGTAGAGAGTGGTAGGAGGGGGCGCCGAGCAGATACGCAGTATTTT | CASSVESGRRGRRADTQYF
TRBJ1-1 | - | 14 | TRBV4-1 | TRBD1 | TGCGCCAGCAGCCAGAGGACAGGGAGGACTGAAGCTTTCTTT | CASSQRTGRTEAFF
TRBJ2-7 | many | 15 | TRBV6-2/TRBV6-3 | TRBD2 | TGTGCCAGCAGTTACGGACTAGCGGGAGGAGTGGAGCAGTACTTC | CASSYGLAGGVEQYF
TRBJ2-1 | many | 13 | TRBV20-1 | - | TGCAGTGCCGGAAGCGCCGTGGGGAATGAGCAGTTCTTC | CSAGSAVGNEQFF
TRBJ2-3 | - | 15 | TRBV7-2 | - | TGTGCCAGCAGTTCCGACGGGGTGTCGGCAGATACGCAGTATTTT | CASSSDGVSADTQYF
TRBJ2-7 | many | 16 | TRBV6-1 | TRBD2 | TGTGCCAGCAGGCCCACGGCGGGACTAGCGGCCCACGAGCAGTACTTC | CASRPTAGLAAHEQYF
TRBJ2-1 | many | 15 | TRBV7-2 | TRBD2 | TGTGCCAGCAGCTTATCTAGCGGGGGGGCAAATGAGCAGTTCTTC | CASSLSSGGANEQFF
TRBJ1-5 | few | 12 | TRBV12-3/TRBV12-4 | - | TGTGCCAGCAGTTTTTCGTTTCAGCCCCAGCATTTT | CASSFSFQPQHF
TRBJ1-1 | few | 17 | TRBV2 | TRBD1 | TGTGCCAGCATTTTGAGGCAGGGGGCGGGTAGGAACACTGAAGCTTTCTTT | CASILRQGAGRNTEAFF
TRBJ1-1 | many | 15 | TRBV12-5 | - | TGTGCTAGTGGTTTGGTAAGTTCGAGGTTCACTGAAGCTTTCTTT | CASGLVSSRFTEAFF
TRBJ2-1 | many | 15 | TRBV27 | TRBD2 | TGTGCCAGCAGTTTGACTAGCGGGATAGGGTATGAGCAGTTCTTC | CASSLTSGIGYEQFF
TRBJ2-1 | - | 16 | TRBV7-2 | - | TGTGCCAGCAGCCCCAGGGGACTGAGCTCCTACAATGAGCAGTTCTTC | CASSPRGLSSYNEQFF
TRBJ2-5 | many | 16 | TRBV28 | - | TGTGCCAGCAGTTTTTCCGGAGGCCCATTCAGGGAGACCCAGTACTTC | CASSFSGGPFRETQYF
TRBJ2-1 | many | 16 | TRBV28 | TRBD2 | TGTGCCAGCAGTTTATCGGGACTAGCGGGAGGCAATGAGCAGTTCTTC | CASSLSGLAGGNEQFF
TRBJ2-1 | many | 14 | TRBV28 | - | TGTGCCAGCAGTTTAAGGCCGACCTACAATGAGCAGTTCTTC | CASSLRPTYNEQFF
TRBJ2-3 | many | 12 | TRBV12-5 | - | TGTGCTAGTGGTTTGGATCCAGATACGCAGTATTTT | CASGLDPDTQYF
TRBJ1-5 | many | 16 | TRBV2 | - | TGTGCCAGCAGCCTCGGTGGGTCGGCCCGCTATCAGCCCCAGCATTTT | CASSLGGSARYQPQHF
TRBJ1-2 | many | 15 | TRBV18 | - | TGTGCCAGCTCACCACCGAGCAGTTTTAACTATGGCTACACCTTC | CASSPPSSFNYGYTF
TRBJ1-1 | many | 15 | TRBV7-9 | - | TGTGCCAGCAGCTTAGAAGGTTTGAGAGCAACTGAAGCTTTCTTT | CASSLEGLRATEAFF
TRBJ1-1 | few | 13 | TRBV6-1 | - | TGTGCCAGCACTGTGATCCGGTTGACTGAAGCTTTCTTT | CASTVIRLTEAFF
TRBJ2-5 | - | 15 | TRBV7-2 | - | TGTGCCAGCAGCTCGCAATCAGCCCTGACTGGGACCCAGTACTTC | CASSSQSALTGTQYF
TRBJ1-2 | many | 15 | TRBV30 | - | TGTGCCTGGAGCCCTAAACCGACAAGTAACTATGGCTACACCTTC | CAWSPKPTSNYGYTF
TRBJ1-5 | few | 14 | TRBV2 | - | TGTGCCAGCAGTGAAGCCCTAAGGGTGCAGCCCCAGCATTTT | CASSEALRVQPQHF
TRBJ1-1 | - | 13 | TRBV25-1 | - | TGTGCCAGCAGTGAATCTCTCGGGGGCAGAGCTTTCTTT | CASSESLGGRAFF
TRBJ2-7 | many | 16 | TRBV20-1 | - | TGCAGTGCTAGAGATAGGGGCAGGGTATCGGTCTACGAGCAGTACTTC | CSARDRGRVSVYEQYF
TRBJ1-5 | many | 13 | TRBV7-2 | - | TGTGCCAGCAGCTTATCAGGGAGTCAGCCCCAGCATTTT | CASSLSGSQPQHF
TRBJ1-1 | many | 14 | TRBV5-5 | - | TGTGCCAGCAGCTTACATAGGGTTAACACTGAAGCTTTCTTT | CASSLHRVNTEAFF
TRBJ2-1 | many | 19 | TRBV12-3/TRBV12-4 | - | TGTGCCAGCAGTTTAGCGCCGGGCGTTGGAGGGGGCTTCTACAATGAGCAGTTCTTC | CASSLAPGVGGGFYNEQFF
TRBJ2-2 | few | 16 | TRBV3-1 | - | TGTGCCAGCAGCCATAACAACAGACTCAACACCGGGGAGCTGTTTTTT | CASSHNNRLNTGELFF
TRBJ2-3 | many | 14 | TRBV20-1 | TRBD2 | TGCAGTGCTAGAGGTGCTAGCGGGGGGAATACGCAGTATTTT | CSARGASGGNTQYF
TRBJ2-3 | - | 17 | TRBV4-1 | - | TGCGCCAGCAGCCAAGATACGCCCCGGTTTGCGACAGATACGCTGTATTTT | CASSQDTPRFATDTLYF
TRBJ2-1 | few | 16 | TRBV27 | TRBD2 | TGTGCCAGCACCCGAGCGACTAGCGGGAGGGCCGGGGAGCAGTTCTTC | CASTRATSGRAGEQFF
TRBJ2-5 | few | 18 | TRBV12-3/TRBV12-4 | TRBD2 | TGTGCCAGCAGTCTCCGACTAGCGGGGACCCGAATCCAAGAGACCCAGTACTTC | CASSLRLAGTRIQETQYF
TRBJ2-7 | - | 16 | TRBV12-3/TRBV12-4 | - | TGTGCCAGCAGTTTAGAAATGGGGGGCTCCACCTACGAGCAGTACTTC | CASSLEMGGSTYEQYF